The rows below give T cell receptor beta chains drawn from one sample of a study of blood T cell repertoires in COVID-19. TCRdb keeps only in-frame clones here, not all; method: immunoSEQ multiplex PCR. The sample carries approximately 150,000 clones, about 83% recorded once. Sequenced: peripheral blood. These receptors were taken from a man aged 25 to 40 with COVID-19, enrolled during active disease. Each CDR3 is given with its conserved first and last residue. The D gene is left open where the match is weak. Clone size, where shown, is once, few, many, or a class for clones that have expanded.

d_gene | j_gene | v_gene | abundance | CDR3aa | CDR3nt
TRBD2 | TRBJ2-5 | TRBV7-2 | . | CASSLTSDLPPETQYF | TGTGCCAGCAGCCTAACTAGCGACCTCCCTCCCGAGACCCAGTACTTC
TRBD1 | TRBJ1-4 | TRBV6-5 | . | CASSYFQGAGEKLFF | TGTGCCAGCAGTTACTTCCAGGGGGCTGGTGAAAAACTGTTTTTT
. | TRBJ2-5 | TRBV14 | . | CASSQGALAGETQYF | TGTGCCAGCAGCCAAGGGGCCCTTGCGGGAGAGACCCAGTACTTC
TRBD1 | TRBJ1-3 | TRBV4-1 | many | CASSQGHQGGSGNTIYF | TGCGCCAGCAGCCAGGGGCATCAGGGGGGTTCTGGAAACACCATATATTTT
. | TRBJ1-1 | TRBV24-1 | . | CATSGSRGKNTEAFF | TGTGCCACCAGTGGATCGCGAGGGAAGAACACTGAAGCTTTCTTT
. | TRBJ2-2 | TRBV5-6 | . | CASSPGGQVDTGELFF | TGTGCCAGCAGCCCTGGAGGGCAGGTCGACACCGGGGAGCTGTTTTTT
TRBD2 | TRBJ2-1 | TRBV29-1 | . | CSAEAGGFSYNEQFF | TGCAGCGCAGAAGCGGGAGGGTTCTCTTACAATGAGCAGTTCTTC
TRBD1 | TRBJ1-4 | TRBV19 | . | CASVDRDREKLFF | TGTGCCAGCGTGGACAGGGATCGTGAAAAACTGTTTTTT
TRBD2 | TRBJ2-7 | TRBV10-2 | . | CASSVGLAWAEQYF | TGCGCCAGCAGTGTGGGACTAGCTTGGGCAGAGCAGTACTTC
TRBD1 | TRBJ1-4 | TRBV2 | . | CASSERTGPNEKLFF | TGTGCCAGCAGTGAAAGGACAGGGCCTAATGAAAAACTGTTTTTT
. | TRBJ1-2 | TRBV5-8 | . | CASNRDFYGYTF | TGTGCCAGCAACCGGGACTTCTATGGCTACACCTTC
TRBD2 | TRBJ2-5 | TRBV10-1 | . | CASSEGGLAGEETQYF | TGCGCCAGCAGTGAAGGGGGACTAGCGGGAGAGGAGACCCAGTACTTC
. | TRBJ1-2 | TRBV7-2 | . | CASSLTGEANYGYTF | TGTGCCAGCAGCTTAACAGGAGAAGCTAACTATGGCTACACCTTC
TRBD2 | TRBJ2-7 | TRBV6-6 | once | CASSGLADTYEQYF | TGTGCCAGCAGTGGACTAGCGGACACCTACGAGCAGTACTTC
. | TRBJ2-5 | TRBV5-6 | . | CASSLIGGRGGAETQYF | TGTGCCAGCAGCTTGATCGGCGGGAGAGGGGGGGCGGAGACCCAGTACTTC
. | TRBJ1-3 | TRBV19 | . | CASSISSSGNTIYF | TGTGCCAGTAGTATATCGTCCTCGGGAAACACCATATATTTT
. | TRBJ2-1 | TRBV15 | . | CATSSLPGGVPYNEQFF | TGTGCCACCAGCAGCCTTCCGGGTGGAGTGCCCTACAATGAGCAGTTCTTC
. | TRBJ1-2 | TRBV7-9 | . | CASSLGVGRDYGYTF | TGTGCCAGCAGCTTAGGTGTGGGCAGGGACTATGGCTACACCTTC
. | TRBJ2-5 | TRBV5-4 | . | CASSSGGGETQYF | TGTGCCAGCAGTTCTGGAGGAGGGGAGACCCAGTACTTC
. | TRBJ2-7 | TRBV10-1 | many | CASTLKGRTDEQYF | TGCGCCAGCACTCTGAAGGGGCGGACAGACGAGCAGTACTTC
. | TRBJ1-1 | TRBV29-1 | . | CSGQVNTEAFF | TGCAGCGGCCAGGTTAACACTGAAGCTTTCTTT
. | TRBJ2-1 | TRBV2 | . | CASSDPVGHEQFF | TGTGCCAGCAGCGACCCTGTGGGGCATGAGCAGTTCTTC
. | TRBJ2-1 | TRBV5-6 | . | CASSFQLSSYNEQFF | TGTGCCAGCAGCTTCCAACTGAGCTCCTACAATGAGCAGTTCTTC
. | TRBJ1-3 | TRBV27 | . | CASSSLGGLLTGNTIYF | TGTGCCAGCAGTTCGTTGGGAGGGCTCTTAACCGGAAACACCATATATTTT
. | TRBJ1-1 | TRBV5-1 | . | CASSYLTGTEAFF | TGCGCCAGCAGCTACCTCACAGGGACTGAAGCTTTCTTT
TRBD1 | TRBJ1-4 | TRBV28 | . | CASSTRGLNEKLFF | TGTGCCAGCAGTACCAGGGGGCTTAATGAAAAACTGTTTTTT
. | TRBJ1-3 | TRBV19 | . | CASSMAGSSGNTIYF | TGTGCCAGTAGTATGGCCGGGAGCTCTGGAAACACCATATATTTT
TRBD1 | TRBJ2-5 | TRBV6-5 | . | CASSSPGTGQETQYF | TGTGCCAGCAGCTCTCCTGGGACAGGTCAAGAGACCCAGTACTTC
. | TRBJ1-5 | TRBV27 | . | CASSFKGNNQPQHF | TGTGCCAGCAGTTTCAAGGGGAACAATCAGCCCCAGCATTTT